Shown below are 11 T cell receptor beta chains from a single sample sequenced in a study of cytomegalovirus exposure and HLA in healthy donors. The study ran its PCR with 60 Vbeta and 13 Jbeta primers. Method: immunoSEQ multiplex PCR; TCRdb's copy keeps in-frame clones and lacks some. The table includes around 150,000 clones, 55% to 75% detected once. The sequenced sample consisted of PBMCs. These receptors were collected from a woman aged 55-69 years in good health and CMV-seropositive.

The J gene is TRBJ2-3, the V gene TRBV16; D gene ambiguous. V gave up 0 bases and J gave up 0 bases, with 10 bases separating them. This CDR3 is 16 amino acids long. CDR1 and CDR2 from the germline V gene are KGHSY and FQNENV. CDR3 amino acids: CASSQSGRSSTDTQYF. DNA of the CDR3: TGTGCCAGCAGCCAATCGGGCAGATCTAGCACAGATACGCAGTATTTT.

There are a few counts of this clone. The genes are TRBV18 and TRBJ1-5, with no clear D. Germline V gives CDR1 KGHSH, CDR2 LQKENI. Trimming removed 3 bases at V and 0 bases at J, with 9 bases between. CDR3 size: 15 residues. CDR3 sequence (DNA): TGTGCCAGCTCACCGGAGGTAAATAGCAATCAGCCCCAGCATTTT. Amino acids: CASSPEVNSNQPQHF.

The gene calls are TRBV4-1 and TRBJ2-2, with D perhaps matching TRBD2 (5 bases). Germline CDR1 is MGHRA and CDR2 is YSYEKL. The CDR3 loop spans 14 amino acids. With 3 bases removed from V and 0 bases from J, the gap between germline ends came to 5 bases. The CDR3 DNA reads TGCGCCAGCAGCCAGGACTCGAACACCGGGGAGCTGTTTTTT. Translated, it gives CASSQDSNTGELFF.

The chain has TRBV7-2 and TRBJ2-3; D may be TRBD2 (5 bases). Deletions cut 5 bases from V and 3 bases from J, with 18 bases between. Germline V lookup: CDR1 SGHTA, CDR2 FQGNSA. The CDR3 length is 16 residues. Here the CDR3 DNA reads TGTGCCAGCAGCCCGCGTGAAGCACGAGGGACAGATACGCAGTATTTT. Amino acids: CASSPREARGTDTQYF.

The chain couples TRBV28 to TRBJ1-4, with D unresolved. The germline CDR1 and CDR2 sequences are MDHEN and SYDVKM. The V gene lost 3 bases and the J gene lost 6 bases, with 8 bases spanning the gap. The CDR3 sequence is 13 residues long. The CDR3 sequence: CASSFRGYEKLFF. In DNA form, the CDR3 reads TGTGCCAGCAGTTTCCGGGGTTATGAAAAACTGTTTTTT.

This clone was seen a handful of times. The chain has TRBV28 and TRBJ1-1; D is possibly TRBD1 (6 bases). The germline gives CDR1 MDHEN, CDR2 SYDVKM. Trimming pared 4 bases from V and 0 bases from J, leaving 15 bases between. This CDR3 has 16 amino acids. CDR3 sequence (DNA): TGTGCCAGCAGTTCCGAGGGGGTTTCCATGAACACTGAAGCTTTCTTT. Translation: CASSSEGVSMNTEAFF.

The chain is built from TRBV7-2 and TRBJ2-1; 7 bases line up with TRBD2. This CDR3 has 17 residues. With V trimmed by 0 bases and J by 3 bases, 8 bases remained unmatched. Looked up from germline, CDR1 is SGHTA and CDR2 is FQGNSA. CDR3 in amino acids: CASSLALGRGNYNEQFF. The CDR3 nucleotides are TGTGCCAGCAGCTTAGCGCTGGGGCGGGGGAACTACAATGAGCAGTTCTTC.

This clone was seen more than once but under ten times. V and J are TRBV18 and TRBJ1-4; D not certain. Trimming took 2 bases from V and 6 from J, leaving 7 bases between them. Germline V gives CDR1 KGHSH, CDR2 LQKENI. The CDR3 consists of 13 residues. In DNA form, the CDR3 reads TGTGCCAGCTCACCAGACACAGATGAAAAACTGTTTTTT. Protein sequence: CASSPDTDEKLFF. The full variable domain, in which reference TRBV18 and TRBJ1-4 provide the parts outside the CDR3, is NAGVMQNPRHLVRRRGQEARLRCSPMKGHSHVYWYRQLPEEGLKFMVYLQKENIIDESGMPKERFSAEFPKEGPSILRIQQVVRGDSAAYFCASSPDTDEKLFFGSGTQLSVL.

Only a few counts were recorded for this clone. This sequence joins TRBV28 and TRBJ2-5; 13 bases align to TRBD2. Germline CDR1 is MDHEN and CDR2 is SYDVKM. V lost 8 bases to trimming and J lost 4 bases; unmatched junction nucleotides: 7. The CDR3 has 15 residues. CDR3 sequence reads: CASQGLAGRSETQYF. The DNA for the CDR3 is TGTGCCAGCCAGGGACTAGCGGGGAGGTCAGAGACCCAGTACTTC.

J is TRBJ2-1 and V is TRBV6-4; 8 bases map to TRBD2. Losses at the gene ends were 6 bases for V and 2 bases for J; bases not matched to a gene: 6. Germline V CDR1 and CDR2: MRHNA, SNTAGT. This CDR3 has 15 residues. DNA of the CDR3: TGTGCCAGCAGCCAAGAGCGGGAGCCCTACAATGAGCAGTTCTTC. Translation: CASSQEREPYNEQFF.

This clone showed up just once. The chain joins TRBV6-4 to TRBJ2-1, with D possibly TRBD2 on 6 matching bases. The germline CDR1 and CDR2 sequences are MRHNA and SNTAGT. The CDR3 sequence is 15 residues long. Between the trimmed V and J ends, which lost 0 bases and 2 bases, there was a span of 8 bases. The CDR3 coding sequence is TGTGCCAGCAGTGACTCTAGCGGAGCCTACAATGAGCAGTTCTTC. Amino acid sequence: CASSDSSGAYNEQFF.